This T cell receptor beta chain comes out of a study of cytotoxic CD8 clonotypes in ibrutinib-treated CLL. Study at large: Across the patients, some eleven were relapsed/refractory, some 14 treatment-naive and about 17 IGHV unmutated. Each sample contained, on average, around 250,000 productive templates and nearly 95,000 productive rearrangements.

Depth targeted 1 in 200,000 to 1 in 1 million T cells, averaging about 9.2x coverage per clonotype. The repertoire was sequenced with immunoSEQ multiplex PCR; TCRdb's copy has only in-frame clones and lacks some. The sample consists of 300,000 to 400,000 clones, approximately 67% of them appearing once. Findings and limits, study-wide: Baseline clonality, above age-matched healthy donor levels, tracked circulating CD8+ T-cell counts.

On this clone itself: The antigen remains unidentified.

The CDR3 runs to 12 residues. V lost 6 bases and J 3 bases, leaving 7 bases between the germline ends. The V gene's germline CDR1 is MNHNY and CDR2 SVGAGI (reference sequence). Here the sequenced sample was PBMCs, taken after 36 months of ibrutinib treatment. The chain couples TRBV6-6 to TRBJ2-3, with D maybe TRBD1 (5 bases). The sequence derives from a human donor with chronic lymphocytic leukemia. CDR3 coding DNA: TGTGCCAGCAGATCAGGGACAGATACGCAGTATTTT. Protein product: CASRSGTDTQYF.